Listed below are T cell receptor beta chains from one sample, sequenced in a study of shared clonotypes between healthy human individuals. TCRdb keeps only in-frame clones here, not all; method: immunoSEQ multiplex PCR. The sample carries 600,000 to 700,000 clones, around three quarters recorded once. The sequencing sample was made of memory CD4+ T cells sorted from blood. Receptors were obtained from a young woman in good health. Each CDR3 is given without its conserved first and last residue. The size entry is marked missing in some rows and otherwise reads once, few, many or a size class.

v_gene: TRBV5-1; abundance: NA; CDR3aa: ASSPVGGTQETQY
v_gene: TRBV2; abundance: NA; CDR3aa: ASSSGRAYEQY
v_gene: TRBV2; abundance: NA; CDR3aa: ASSEVRGHNSPLH
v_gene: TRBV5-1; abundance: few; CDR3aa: ASSLGTGEQETQY
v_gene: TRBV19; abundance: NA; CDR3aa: ASSTGDSWTGEQY
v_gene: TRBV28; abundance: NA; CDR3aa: ASSQQEPQETQY
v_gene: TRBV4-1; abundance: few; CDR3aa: ASSQVQPQSDTIY
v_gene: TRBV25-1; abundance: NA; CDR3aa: ASSESRGGPTYEQY
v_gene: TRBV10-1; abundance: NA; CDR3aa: ASSKDRNEKLF
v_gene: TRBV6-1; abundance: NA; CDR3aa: ASSVVAPSGSNQPQH
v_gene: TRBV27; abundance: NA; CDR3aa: ASSLQGSLGNTEAF
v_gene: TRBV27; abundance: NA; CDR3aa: ASSRTTGDYGYT
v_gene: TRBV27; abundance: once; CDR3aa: ASSPRLGGYNEQF
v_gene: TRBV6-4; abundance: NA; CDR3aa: ASSLRGGTEAF
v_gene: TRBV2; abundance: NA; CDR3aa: ASSEETGAAGDTQY
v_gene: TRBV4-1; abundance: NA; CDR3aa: ASSHPDRVNEKLF
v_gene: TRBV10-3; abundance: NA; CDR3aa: AISLPGGEAF